The clone carrying this T cell receptor beta chain was seen just once. This may be a read error: a much more frequent sequence differs by one nucleotide. This record comes from a study of neurological immune-mediated disorders. Time point denoted: longitudinal time-point 2. This CDR3 has 14 amino acids. Germline lookup yields CDR1 SGHRS and CDR2 YFSETQ. The authors produced cDNA by 5'RACE using 10-nucleotide random UMIs. Every sequencing run generated over 190 million TCR-beta sequences from 15-18 subjects. TCRdb independently ran MiXCR on the 5' RACE reads; one entry per CDR3 protein. Altogether some 100,000 distinct CDR3 sequences are present, under 15% being singletons, with the ten largest covering approximately 4.5%.

The TCR sequence derives from a female donor with HTLV-1-associated myelopathy (HAM/TSP). Sequencing input: PBMCs. The chain employs TRBV5-1 and TRBJ1-1; TRBD1 might be the D (6 bases). The CDR3 reads CASILVGQNTEAFF. CDR3 coding DNA: TGCGCCAGCATCTTGGTGGGACAAAACACTGAAGCTTTCTTT.